This T cell receptor beta chain was profiled in a study of molecular identifiers for immune sequencing clone quantification. The table lists this clonotype with a few counts. TCRdb reprocessed the PCR reads via MiXCR and lists one record per CDR3 protein. The repertoire holds 88,000 or so distinct CDR3 sequences, with roughly 21% as singletons. With V trimmed by 0 bases and J by 0 bases, 19 bases remained unmatched. The CDR3 extends over 22 amino acids. Germline V gives CDR1 LGHNA, CDR2 YSLEER. The sequence came from a human donor in good health. Some libraries in this study had Jurkat cell RNA spiked in. The source material was naive CD8+ T cells from blood, with Jurkat cell RNA spiked in. The subset was: FACS-sorted CD8+CD4-CCR7+CD45RA+ naive T cells. The chain links TRBV4-3 to TRBJ2-1, with 8 nucleotides matching TRBD1. CDR3 DNA: TGCGCCAGCAGCCAAGATAGTCCGTATGGCAGGGGGCCCGAAAGCTCCTACAATGAGCAGTTCTTC. It translates to CASSQDSPYGRGPESSYNEQFF.